The clone carrying this TCR beta chain was recorded many times. The sorted Tregs were CD4+CD25+CD127-/low cells. The germline CDR1 and CDR2 sequences are MGHRA and YSYEKL. CDR3 length: 17 amino acids. Trimming cost V 1 base and J 1 base, with 15 bases left between them. Full-length variable regions came from constant-region reverse primers plus semi-nested Nested Universal Primer A PCR. TCRdb called the 5' RACE reads again in MiXCR, with one record for every CDR3 protein. Found here are fewer than 55,000 distinct CDR3 sequences, roughly 22% of them singletons; the top ten hold 3.5% to 4.5%. This TCR was sampled from a female donor with breast cancer. The genes are TRBV4-1 and TRBJ2-3, with D uncertain. Sequenced sample: Tregs sorted from a lymph node. The DNA of the CDR3 is TGCGCCAGCAGCCAAGGTCAAGCTTTGCCCCGCACAGATACGCAGTATTTT. Amino acids: CASSQGQALPRTDTQYF.